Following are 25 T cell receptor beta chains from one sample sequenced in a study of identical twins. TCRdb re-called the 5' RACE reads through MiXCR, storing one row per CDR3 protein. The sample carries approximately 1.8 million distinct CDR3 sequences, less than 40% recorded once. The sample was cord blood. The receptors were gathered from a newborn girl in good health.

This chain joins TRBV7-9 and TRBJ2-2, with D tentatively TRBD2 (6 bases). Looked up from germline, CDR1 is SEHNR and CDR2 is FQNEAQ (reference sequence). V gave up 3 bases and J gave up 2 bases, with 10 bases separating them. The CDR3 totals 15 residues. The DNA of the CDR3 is TGTGCCAGCAGCTTTCCCGGGACTAACACCGGGGAGCTGTTTTTT. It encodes CASSFPGTNTGELFF.

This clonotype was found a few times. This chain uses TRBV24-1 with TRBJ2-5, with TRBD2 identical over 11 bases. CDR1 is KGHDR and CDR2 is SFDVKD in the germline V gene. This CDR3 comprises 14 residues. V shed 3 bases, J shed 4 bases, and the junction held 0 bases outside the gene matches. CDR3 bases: TGTGCCACCAGTGATACTAGCGGGAGAGAGACCCAGTACTTC. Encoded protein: CATSDTSGRETQYF.

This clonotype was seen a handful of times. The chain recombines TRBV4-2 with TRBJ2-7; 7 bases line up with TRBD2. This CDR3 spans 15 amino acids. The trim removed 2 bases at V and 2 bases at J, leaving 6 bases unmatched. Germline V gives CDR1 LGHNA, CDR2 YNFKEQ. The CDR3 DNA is TGTGCCAGCAGCCAAAGCGGGACTCGGGCCTACGAGCAGTACTTC. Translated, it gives CASSQSGTRAYEQYF.

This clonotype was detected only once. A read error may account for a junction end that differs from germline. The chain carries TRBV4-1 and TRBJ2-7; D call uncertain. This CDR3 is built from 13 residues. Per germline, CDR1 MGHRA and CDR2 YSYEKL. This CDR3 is CPSSHASLDEQYF. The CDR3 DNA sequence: TGCCCCAGCAGCCATGCTAGTCTGGACGAGCAGTACTTC.

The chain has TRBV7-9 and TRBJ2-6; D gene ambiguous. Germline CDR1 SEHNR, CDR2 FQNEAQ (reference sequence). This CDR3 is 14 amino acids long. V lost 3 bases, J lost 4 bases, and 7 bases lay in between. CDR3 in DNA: TGTGCCAGCAGCTTCTTCGGAGGGGCCAACGTCCTGACTTTC. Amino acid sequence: CASSFFGGANVLTF.

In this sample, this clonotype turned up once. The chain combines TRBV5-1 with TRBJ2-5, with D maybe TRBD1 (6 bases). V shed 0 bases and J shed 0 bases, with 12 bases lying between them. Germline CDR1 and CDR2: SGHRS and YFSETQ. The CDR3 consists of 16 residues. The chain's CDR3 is CASSLAGTTYQETQYF. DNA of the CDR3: TGCGCCAGCAGCTTGGCCGGGACAACATACCAAGAGACCCAGTACTTC.

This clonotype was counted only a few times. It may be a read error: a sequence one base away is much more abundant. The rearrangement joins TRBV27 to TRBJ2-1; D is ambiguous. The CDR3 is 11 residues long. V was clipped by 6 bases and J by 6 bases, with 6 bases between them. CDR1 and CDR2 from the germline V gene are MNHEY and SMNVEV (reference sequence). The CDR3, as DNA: TGTGCCAGCAGCCACTTCAATGAGCAGTTCTTC. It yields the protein CASSHFNEQFF.

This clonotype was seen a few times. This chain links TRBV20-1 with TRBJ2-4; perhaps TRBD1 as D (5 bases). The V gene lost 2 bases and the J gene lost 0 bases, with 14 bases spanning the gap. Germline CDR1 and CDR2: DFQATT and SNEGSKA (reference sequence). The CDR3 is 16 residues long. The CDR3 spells CSARPAGLLAKNIQYF. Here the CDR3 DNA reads TGCAGTGCTAGACCAGCAGGGCTCCTAGCCAAAAACATTCAGTACTTC.

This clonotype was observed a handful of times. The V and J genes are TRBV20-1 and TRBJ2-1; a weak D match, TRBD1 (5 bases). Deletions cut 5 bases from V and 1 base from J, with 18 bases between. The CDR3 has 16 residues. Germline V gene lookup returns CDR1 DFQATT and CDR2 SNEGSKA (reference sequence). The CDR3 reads CSAAPPWGVSYNEQFF. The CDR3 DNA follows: TGCAGTGCTGCCCCACCTTGGGGCGTTTCCTACAATGAGCAGTTCTTC.

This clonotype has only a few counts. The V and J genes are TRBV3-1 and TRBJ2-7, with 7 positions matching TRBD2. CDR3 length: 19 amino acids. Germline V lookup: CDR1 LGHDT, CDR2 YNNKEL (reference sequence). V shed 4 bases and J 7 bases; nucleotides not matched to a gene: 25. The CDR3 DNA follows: TGTGCCAGCAGCCCCACTGGCGGGCAAGCGGGGTTCTCCTACAATGAGCAGTACTTC. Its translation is CASSPTGGQAGFSYNEQYF.

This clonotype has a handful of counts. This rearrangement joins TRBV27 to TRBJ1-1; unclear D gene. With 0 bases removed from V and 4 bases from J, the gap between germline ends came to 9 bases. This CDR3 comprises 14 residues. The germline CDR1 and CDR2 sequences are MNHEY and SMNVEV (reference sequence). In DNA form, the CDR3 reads TGTGCCAGCAGTTTATCTCCGGTGGGCACTGAAGCTTTCTTT. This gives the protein CASSLSPVGTEAFF.

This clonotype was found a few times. The CDR3 DNA reads as TGTGCCAGCAGTGAGTGGCGACAGGCCCCGTCCTTTTATGGCTACACCTTC. Residues: CASSEWRQAPSFYGYTF. The chain links TRBV6-1 to TRBJ1-2, with TRBD1 as a possible D gene (6 bases). Germline V lookup: CDR1 MNHNS, CDR2 SASEGT. V gave up 3 bases and J gave up 5 bases, with 22 bases separating them. This CDR3 spans 17 amino acids.

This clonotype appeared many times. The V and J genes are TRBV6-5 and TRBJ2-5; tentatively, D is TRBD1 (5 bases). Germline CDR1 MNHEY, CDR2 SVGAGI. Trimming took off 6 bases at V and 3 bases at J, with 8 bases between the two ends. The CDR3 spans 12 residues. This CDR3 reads CASSSTEETQYF. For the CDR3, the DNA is TGTGCCAGCAGCTCGACAGAAGAGACCCAGTACTTC.

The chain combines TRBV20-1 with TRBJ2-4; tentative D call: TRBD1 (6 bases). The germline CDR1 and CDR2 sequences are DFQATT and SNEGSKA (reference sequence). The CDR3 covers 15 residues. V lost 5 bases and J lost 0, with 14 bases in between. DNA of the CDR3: TGCAGTGCTGTAGACTCAGGGGTAGCCAAAAACATTCAGTACTTC. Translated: CSAVDSGVAKNIQYF.

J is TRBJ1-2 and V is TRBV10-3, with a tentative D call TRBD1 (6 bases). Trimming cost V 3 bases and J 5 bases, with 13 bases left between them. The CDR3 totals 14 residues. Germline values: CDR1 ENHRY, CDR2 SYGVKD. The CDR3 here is CAISDFDRRYGYTF. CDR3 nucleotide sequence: TGTGCCATCAGTGATTTCGACAGGAGGTATGGCTACACCTTC.

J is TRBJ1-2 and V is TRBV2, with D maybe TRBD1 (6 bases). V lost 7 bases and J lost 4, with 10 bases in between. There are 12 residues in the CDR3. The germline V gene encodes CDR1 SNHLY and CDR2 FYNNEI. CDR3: CASIRQVYGYTF. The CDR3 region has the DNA TGTGCCAGCATCCGACAGGTCTATGGCTACACCTTC.

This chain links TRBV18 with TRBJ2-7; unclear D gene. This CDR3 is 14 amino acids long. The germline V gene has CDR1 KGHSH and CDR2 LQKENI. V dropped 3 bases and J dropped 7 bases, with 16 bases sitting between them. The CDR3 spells CASSPSETYNEQYF. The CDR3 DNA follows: TGTGCCAGCTCACCCTCGGAAACCTACAATGAGCAGTACTTC.

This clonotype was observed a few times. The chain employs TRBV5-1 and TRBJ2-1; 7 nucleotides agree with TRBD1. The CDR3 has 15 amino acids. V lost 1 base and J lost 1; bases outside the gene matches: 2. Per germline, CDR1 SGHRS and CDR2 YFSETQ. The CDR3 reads CASSLLDRSYNEQFF. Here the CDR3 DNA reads TGCGCCAGCAGCTTGTTGGACAGGTCCTACAATGAGCAGTTCTTC. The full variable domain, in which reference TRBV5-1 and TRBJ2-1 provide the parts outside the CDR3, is KAGVTQTPRYLIKTRGQQVTLSCSPISGHRSVSWYQQTPGQGLQFLFEYFSETQRNKGNFPGRFSGRQFSNSRSEMNVSTLELGDSALYLCASSLLDRSYNEQFFGPGTRLTVL.

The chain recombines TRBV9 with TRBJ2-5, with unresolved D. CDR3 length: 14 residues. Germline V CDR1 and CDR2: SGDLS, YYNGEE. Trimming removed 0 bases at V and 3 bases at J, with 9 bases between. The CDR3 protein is CASSVGYSKETQYF. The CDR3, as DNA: TGTGCCAGCAGCGTAGGGTATTCCAAAGAGACCCAGTACTTC.

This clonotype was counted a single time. This chain's CDR3 is CASRSGLAGGSLYNEQYF. In DNA, the CDR3 is TGTGCCAGCAGATCGGGACTAGCGGGAGGGTCACTCTACAATGAGCAGTACTTC. The genes are TRBV6-1 and TRBJ2-1, with TRBD2 identical over 16 bases. Near its end, the DNA agrees better with TRBJ2-7, so the J call may be wrong. From germline, CDR1 is MNHNS and CDR2 SASEGT. The length of the CDR3 is 18 residues.

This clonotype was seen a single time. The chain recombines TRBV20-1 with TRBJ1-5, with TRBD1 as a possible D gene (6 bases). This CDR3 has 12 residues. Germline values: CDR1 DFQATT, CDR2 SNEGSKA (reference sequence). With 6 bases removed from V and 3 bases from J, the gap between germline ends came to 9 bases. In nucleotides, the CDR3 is TGCAGTGCCCCGGGACACAATCAGCCCCAGCATTTT. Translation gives CSAPGHNQPQHF.

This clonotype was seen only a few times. The CDR3 DNA is TGCAGCGTTGATCGGCAGGGATCCTACGAGCAGTACTTC. It specifies CSVDRQGSYEQYF. The chain uses TRBV29-1 and TRBJ2-7; maybe TRBD1 (5 bases). The CDR3 has 13 residues. V was shortened by 3 bases and J by 1 base, with 10 bases between the two germline ends. Germline-derived CDR1 and CDR2 are SQVTM and ANQGSEA.

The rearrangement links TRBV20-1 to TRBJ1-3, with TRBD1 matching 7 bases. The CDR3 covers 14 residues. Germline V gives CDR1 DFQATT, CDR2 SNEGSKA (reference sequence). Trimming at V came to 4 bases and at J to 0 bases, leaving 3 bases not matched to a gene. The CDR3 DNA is TGCAGTGCTACTCGGGACAGCTCTGGAAACACCATATATTTT. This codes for CSATRDSSGNTIYF.

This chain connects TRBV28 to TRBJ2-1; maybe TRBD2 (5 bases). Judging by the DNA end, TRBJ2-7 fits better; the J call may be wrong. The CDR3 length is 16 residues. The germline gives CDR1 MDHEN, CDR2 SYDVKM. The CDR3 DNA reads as TGTGCCAGCAGTTTATCATTTTGGGGAGCTTACAATGAGCAGTACTTC. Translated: CASSLSFWGAYNEQYF.

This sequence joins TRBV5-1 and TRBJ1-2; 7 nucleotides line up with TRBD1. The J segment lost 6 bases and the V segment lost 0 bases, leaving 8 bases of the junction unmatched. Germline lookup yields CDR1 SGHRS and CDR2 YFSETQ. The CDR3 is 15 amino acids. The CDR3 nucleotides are TGCGCCAGCAGCTTGGATCCCGGGACAGAAAATGGCTACACCTTC. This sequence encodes CASSLDPGTENGYTF. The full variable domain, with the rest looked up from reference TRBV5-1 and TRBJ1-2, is KAGVTQTPRYLIKTRGQQVTLSCSPISGHRSVSWYQQTPGQGLQFLFEYFSETQRNKGNFPGRFSGRQFSNSRSEMNVSTLELGDSALYLCASSLDPGTENGYTFGSGTRLTVV.